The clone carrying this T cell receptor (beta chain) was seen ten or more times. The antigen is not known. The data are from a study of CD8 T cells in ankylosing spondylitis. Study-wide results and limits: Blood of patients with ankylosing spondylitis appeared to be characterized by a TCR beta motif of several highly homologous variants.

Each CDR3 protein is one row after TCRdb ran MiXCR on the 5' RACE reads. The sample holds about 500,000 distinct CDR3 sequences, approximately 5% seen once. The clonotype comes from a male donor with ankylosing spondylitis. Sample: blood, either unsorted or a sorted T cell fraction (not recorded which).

The DNA of the CDR3 is TGCAGCGTAGGGACTAGCGGGAGGAACTACAATGAGCAGTTCTTC. Amino acid sequence: CSVGTSGRNYNEQFF. The chain joins TRBV29-1 to TRBJ2-1; 15 bases are shared with TRBD2. The V gene's germline CDR1 is SQVTM and CDR2 ANQGSEA. The J segment lost 3 bases and the V segment lost 6 bases, leaving 3 bases of the junction unmatched. This CDR3 region has 15 residues.